This T cell receptor beta chain originates from a study of beta chain features in type 1 diabetes. Study-wide context: Healthy donors and patients showed comparable age, gender and cell yields.

As every portion of the isolated RNA was reverse transcribed, the sequencing read expressed TCRB transcripts. Data came from immunoSEQ multiplex PCR; TCRdb stores just in-frame clones and leaves some out. The data contain a few hundred thousand clones, 25% to 35% of them singletons. Each donor gave one heparinised blood draw averaging around 120 mL. The source of this sequence is a man younger than 40 in good health. Sequenced input: central memory CD4+ T cells from blood.

The CDR3: CASSQVGLREAFF. The CDR3 DNA follows: TGCGCCAGCAGCCAAGTAGGCCTTCGGGAAGCTTTCTTT. The chain employs TRBV4-3 and TRBJ1-1; no clear D. CDR1 is LGHNA, CDR2 YSLEER, per germline. The CDR3 has 13 residues. With 1 base removed from V and 8 bases from J, the gap between germline ends came to 11 bases.